One sample yielded the 19 T cell receptor beta chains listed below, sequenced in a study of beta chain features in type 1 diabetes. Reverse transcription of all isolated RNA meant that expressed TCRB transcripts were sequenced. This table comes from immunoSEQ multiplex PCR, and its TCRdb copy is limited to in-frame clones, with some not included. This sample has 35,000 to 50,000 clones; 50% occur once, and the top ten carry about 0.25%. The sequencing sample was made of stem cell memory CD4+ T cells from blood. The receptors originated from a woman in her 30s in good health.

The sample holds a few counts of this clone. CDR3 in amino acids: CASSLGRTVSYNEQFF. Written as DNA, the CDR3 is TGTGCCAGCAGCTTAGGGCGGACAGTTAGCTACAATGAGCAGTTCTTC. The rearrangement uses TRBV7-9 and TRBJ2-1; tentative D call: TRBD1 (6 bases). Looked up from germline, CDR1 is SEHNR and CDR2 is FQNEAQ (reference sequence). The CDR3 runs 16 residues. V was cut by 1 base and J by 3 bases, with 13 bases left in between.

This chain connects TRBV5-1 to TRBJ2-1; 13 bases align to TRBD2. J gave up 8 bases and V 4 bases, and 6 bases lay outside the gene matches. The CDR3 length is 15 residues. The germline V gene has CDR1 SGHRS and CDR2 YFSETQ. DNA of the CDR3: TGCGCCAGCAGCCCATGGACTAGCGGGAGCGATGAGCAGTTCTTC. Amino acid sequence: CASSPWTSGSDEQFF.

Note on this clone: One end of the junction is discordant with germline, which a read error may explain. The rearrangement joins TRBV28 to TRBJ2-7; TRBD1 matches 12 bases. The CDR3 contains 14 residues. Germline CDR1 MDHEN, CDR2 SYDVKM. Here the CDR3 DNA reads TGTACCAGCAACCCGGGACAGGGGGCGGGAGAGCAGTACTTC. Amino acids: CTSNPGQGAGEQYF.

This chain connects TRBV7-6 to TRBJ1-1; no firm D call. The CDR3 is 11 residues long. Per germline, CDR1 SGHVS and CDR2 FNYEAQ. Trimming cost V 3 bases and J 3 bases, with 2 bases left between them. CDR3 loop: CASSFDTEAFF. The CDR3 DNA reads as TGTGCCAGCAGCTTCGACACTGAAGCTTTCTTT.

The V gene is TRBV11-2, the J gene TRBJ2-7; D not certain. Trimming cost V 0 bases and J 9 bases, with 15 bases left between them. Per the germline V gene, CDR1 is SGHAT and CDR2 is FQNNGV. The CDR3 totals 14 residues. The CDR3 region is CASSLDLNNLGQYF. CDR3 nucleotides: TGTGCCAGCAGCTTAGATTTGAATAATCTAGGGCAGTACTTC.

The J gene is TRBJ2-5, the V gene TRBV6-1, with D possibly being TRBD2 (7 bases). The CDR3 has 15 amino acids. The V gene lost 2 bases and the J gene lost 4 bases, with 14 bases spanning the gap. Per germline, CDR1 MNHNS and CDR2 SASEGT. DNA of the CDR3: TGTGCCAGCAGTGAACATCTGGCGGGGGCAGAGACCCAGTACTTC. Its translation: CASSEHLAGAETQYF.

The V call is TRBV28, the J call TRBJ1-1; TRBD1 matches at 8 bases. The germline CDR1 and CDR2 sequences are MDHEN and SYDVKM. Trimming removed 5 bases from V and 1 base from J; junction bases left unmatched: 9. CDR3 length equals 16 residues. The CDR3 loop reads CASSPQGASENTEAFF. DNA of the CDR3: TGTGCCAGCAGTCCCCAGGGGGCTTCTGAGAACACTGAAGCTTTCTTT.

This chain connects TRBV30 to TRBJ1-3, with TRBD1 matching over 7 bases. V gave up 3 bases and J gave up 0 bases; unmatched junction bases: 20. The CDR3 contains 20 residues. From germline, CDR1 is GTSNPN and CDR2 SVGIG (reference sequence). This chain's CDR3 is CAWSGRRQGLFWGSGNTIYF. The DNA of the CDR3 is TGTGCCTGGAGCGGTCGGAGACAGGGTTTATTTTGGGGCTCTGGAAACACCATATATTTT.

The gene calls are TRBV10-3 and TRBJ1-1; TRBD1 matches at 8 bases. Germline lookup yields CDR1 ENHRY and CDR2 SYGVKD. The ends lost 2 bases at V and 4 bases at J; junction bases unmatched: 6. This CDR3 comprises 15 residues. DNA for the CDR3: TGTGCCATCAGTGAGGGGCAGGGGGCGGGCACTGAAGCTTTCTTT. Translation: CAISEGQGAGTEAFF.

The chain has TRBV2 and TRBJ2-7; TRBD2 aligns across 9 bases. Germline V lookup: CDR1 SNHLY, CDR2 FYNNEI. After removal of 6 bases from V and 3 bases from J, the junction contained 6 bases not matched to a gene. This CDR3 has 14 residues. The CDR3 DNA reads TGTGCCAGCAGCCCGGGACTAGCTAGCTACGAGCAGTACTTC. Protein sequence: CASSPGLASYEQYF.

The rearrangement uses TRBV4-3 and TRBJ2-2, with D possibly being TRBD1 (6 bases). The V gene's germline CDR1 is LGHNA and CDR2 YSLEER. CDR3 size: 16 residues. With 3 bases removed from V and 0 bases from J, the gap between germline ends came to 11 bases. CDR3 sequence: CASSQLTGANTGELFF. CDR3 sequence (DNA): TGCGCCAGCAGCCAGTTGACAGGCGCGAACACCGGGGAGCTGTTTTTT.

Comments on this clone: This same CDR3 is encoded by further DNA sequences in the sample. The V and J genes are TRBV30 and TRBJ1-5, with unresolved D. The CDR3 covers 13 residues. Germline CDR1 GTSNPN, CDR2 SVGIG (reference sequence). V was shortened by 0 bases and J by 4 bases, with 7 bases between the two germline ends. The CDR3 nucleotides read TGTGCCTGGAGTGTTAGGGAGAATCAGCCCCAGCATTTT. This codes for CAWSVRENQPQHF.

This clone turned up a few times. This sequence joins TRBV7-2 and TRBJ2-3, with D possibly matching TRBD2 (6 bases). V was trimmed by 5 bases and J by 1 base, leaving 13 bases between them. This CDR3 comprises 15 residues. Germline lookup yields CDR1 SGHTA and CDR2 FQGNSA. This CDR3 is CASSRWRGGTDTQYF. The CDR3 DNA sequence: TGTGCCAGCAGCCGGTGGCGGGGTGGCACAGATACGCAGTATTTT. Complete variable domain (other parts from reference TRBV7-2 and TRBJ2-3): GAGVSQSPSNKVTEKGKDVELRCDPISGHTALYWYRQSLGQGLEFLIYFQGNSAPDKSGLPSDRFSAERTGGSVSTLTIQRTQQEDSAVYLCASSRWRGGTDTQYFGPGTRLTVL.

The rearrangement joins TRBV19 to TRBJ1-5; possibly TRBD1 for D (5 bases). The V end was cut by 7 bases, the J end by 1 base, with 17 bases between. The CDR3 totals 16 residues. Germline V gene sequence: CDR1 LNHDA, CDR2 SQIVND (reference sequence). The CDR3: CASTGRGVESNQPQHF. CDR3 bases: TGTGCCAGTACCGGGCGGGGGGTAGAGAGCAATCAGCCCCAGCATTTT.

The J gene is TRBJ2-7, the V gene TRBV6-5, with D maybe TRBD1 (5 bases). CDR3 length: 12 amino acids. The V gene's germline CDR1 is MNHEY and CDR2 SVGAGI. Trimming cost V 5 bases and J 4 bases, with 9 bases left between them. CDR3 sequence (DNA): TGTGCCAGCAGTACACGACAGTACGAGCAGTACTTC. Residues: CASSTRQYEQYF.

A few counts support this clone. J is TRBJ2-5 and V is TRBV7-2, with D maybe TRBD2 (6 bases). Germline V CDR1 and CDR2: SGHTA, FQGNSA. This CDR3 has 15 residues. The V and J ends lost 1 base and 5 bases respectively, with 14 bases between them. The CDR3 nucleotides are TGTGCCAGCAGCTTAGTAGCTAGCGCATGGGAGACCCAGTACTTC. Translated: CASSLVASAWETQYF.

DNA for the CDR3: TGTGCCAGTAGAAAGGCTAGCGGGGCCTACAATGAGCAGTTCTTC. Its translation is CASRKASGAYNEQFF. The chain combines TRBV19 with TRBJ2-1; 9 bases match TRBD2. V dropped 6 bases and J dropped 2; count of bases not matched to a gene: 5. Looked up from germline, CDR1 is LNHDA and CDR2 is SQIVND (reference sequence). This CDR3 has 15 residues.

A few counts support this clone. The rearrangement uses TRBV29-1 and TRBJ1-2, with TRBD1 identical over 9 bases. The V gene's germline CDR1 is SQVTM and CDR2 ANQGSEA. The J segment lost 2 bases and the V segment lost 4 bases, leaving 11 bases of the junction unmatched. The CDR3 is 16 residues long. The CDR3 nucleotides are TGCAGCGTTGTTTGGGGACAGGGTGTTGTGAACTATGGCTACACCTTC. Its protein product is CSVVWGQGVVNYGYTF.

The V gene is TRBV29-1, the J gene TRBJ2-2; tentatively, D is TRBD2 (6 bases). The CDR3 contains 14 residues. V was trimmed by 7 bases and J by 7 bases, leaving 19 bases between them. Germline values: CDR1 SQVTM, CDR2 ANQGSEA. CDR3: CSAKKTRSGGELFF. In nucleotides, the CDR3 is TGCAGCGCCAAAAAGACTAGAAGTGGCGGGGAGCTGTTTTTT.